Listed below are T cell receptor beta chains from one sample, sequenced in a study of T cell responses to AZD1222 COVID-19 vaccine. Assay used: immunoSEQ multiplex PCR; TCRdb lists only in-frame clones, some missing. The sample has about 120,000 clones; roughly nine tenths are singletons. The sample was peripheral blood, taken on day 0 of AZD1222 vaccination. These receptors came from an adult in good health. Both conserved end residues are part of each CDR3. A D gene is named only where the DNA matches it firmly. Size is stated for part of the rows, as once, few or many counts, or as a class when the clone is expanded.

clone_size: -; v_call: TRBV24-1; j_call: TRBJ2-1; d_call: TRBD2; cdr3_aa: CATSDALAGGSSEQFF; cdr3_nt: TGTGCCACCAGTGATGCGCTAGCGGGGGGATCATCCGAGCAGTTCTTC
clone_size: -; v_call: TRBV5-1; j_call: TRBJ2-2; d_call: TRBD1; cdr3_aa: CASSPGQGTITGELFF; cdr3_nt: TGCGCCAGCAGCCCGGGACAGGGGACTATCACCGGGGAGCTGTTTTTT
clone_size: -; v_call: TRBV5-6; j_call: TRBJ1-1; d_call: TRBD1; cdr3_aa: CASSADRGRTEAFF; cdr3_nt: TGTGCCAGCAGCGCGGACAGGGGTAGAACTGAAGCTTTCTTT
clone_size: -; v_call: TRBV7-7; j_call: TRBJ2-2; d_call: -; cdr3_aa: CASSASQLNTGELFF; cdr3_nt: TGTGCCAGCAGCGCGTCTCAGTTAAACACCGGGGAGCTGTTTTTT
clone_size: -; v_call: TRBV7-8; j_call: TRBJ1-5; d_call: -; cdr3_aa: CASSLYSGNQPQHF; cdr3_nt: TGTGCCAGCAGCTTATATAGTGGCAATCAGCCCCAGCATTTT
clone_size: -; v_call: TRBV29-1; j_call: TRBJ1-4; d_call: TRBD1; cdr3_aa: CSGDREEKLFF; cdr3_nt: TGCAGCGGGGACAGGGAGGAAAAACTGTTTTTT
clone_size: -; v_call: TRBV7-7; j_call: TRBJ2-5; d_call: -; cdr3_aa: CASSLRGAYEETQYF; cdr3_nt: TGTGCTAGCAGCTTGAGAGGGGCATACGAAGAGACCCAGTACTTC
clone_size: -; v_call: TRBV19; j_call: TRBJ1-6; d_call: -; cdr3_aa: CASSLLRQSGNSPLHF; cdr3_nt: TGTGCCAGTAGTCTCTTGAGACAGTCAGGCAATTCACCCCTCCACTTT
clone_size: -; v_call: TRBV10-3; j_call: TRBJ1-3; d_call: TRBD1; cdr3_aa: CAISEFGTGVTGNTIYF; cdr3_nt: TGTGCCATCAGTGAGTTCGGGACAGGGGTAACTGGAAACACCATATATTTT
clone_size: -; v_call: TRBV5-1; j_call: TRBJ2-5; d_call: -; cdr3_aa: CASSKRPGAGETQYF; cdr3_nt: TGCGCCAGCAGCAAAAGACCGGGGGCCGGGGAGACCCAGTACTTC
clone_size: -; v_call: TRBV7-7; j_call: TRBJ2-5; d_call: TRBD2; cdr3_aa: CASSLVIGGAGETQYF; cdr3_nt: TGTGCCAGCAGCTTAGTTATCGGGGGGGCTGGAGAGACCCAGTACTTC
clone_size: -; v_call: TRBV5-5; j_call: TRBJ1-5; d_call: TRBD1; cdr3_aa: CASSVTGDYSNQPQHF; cdr3_nt: TGTGCCAGCAGCGTTACAGGGGACTATAGCAATCAGCCCCAGCATTTT
clone_size: -; v_call: TRBV7-9; j_call: TRBJ2-1; d_call: TRBD2; cdr3_aa: CASSLRGTSGGFVYNEQFF; cdr3_nt: TGTGCCAGCAGCTTAAGGGGGACTAGCGGGGGCTTCGTCTACAATGAGCAGTTCTTC
clone_size: -; v_call: TRBV7-2; j_call: TRBJ1-3; d_call: -; cdr3_aa: CASSLAAGVGGNTIYF; cdr3_nt: TGTGCCAGCAGCTTAGCCGCGGGGGTGGGAGGAAACACCATATATTTT
clone_size: -; v_call: TRBV7-9; j_call: TRBJ2-7; d_call: -; cdr3_aa: CASSLVASSYEQYF; cdr3_nt: TGTGCCAGCAGCTTAGTGGCCAGCTCCTACGAGCAGTACTTC
clone_size: -; v_call: TRBV4-3; j_call: TRBJ1-2; d_call: TRBD1; cdr3_aa: CASSQTGGTYTF; cdr3_nt: TGCGCCAGCAGCCAAACAGGGGGAACCTACACCTTC
clone_size: -; v_call: TRBV19; j_call: TRBJ2-3; d_call: TRBD1; cdr3_aa: CASSKDRGDPDTQYF; cdr3_nt: TGTGCCAGTAGTAAGGACAGGGGCGACCCAGATACGCAGTATTTT
clone_size: once; v_call: TRBV27; j_call: TRBJ1-3; d_call: -; cdr3_aa: CASSFSGRANTIYF; cdr3_nt: TGTGCCAGCAGTTTTTCGGGACGCGCAAACACCATATATTTT
clone_size: -; v_call: TRBV19; j_call: TRBJ2-6; d_call: TRBD2; cdr3_aa: CTSSIAGANSGANVLTF; cdr3_nt: TGTACCAGTAGTATAGCGGGGGCTAACTCTGGGGCCAACGTCCTGACTTTC
clone_size: -; v_call: TRBV19; j_call: TRBJ2-2; d_call: -; cdr3_aa: CASSIRGMVTGELFF; cdr3_nt: TGTGCCAGTAGTATTCGGGGGATGGTCACCGGGGAGCTGTTTTTT
clone_size: once; v_call: TRBV11-2; j_call: TRBJ2-1; d_call: TRBD1; cdr3_aa: CASSPGGSNEQFF; cdr3_nt: TGTGCCAGCAGCCCAGGGGGCTCCAATGAGCAGTTCTTC
clone_size: -; v_call: TRBV29-1; j_call: TRBJ1-3; d_call: TRBD1; cdr3_aa: CSVDSQGVGNTIYF; cdr3_nt: TGCAGCGTTGACTCACAGGGGGTCGGAAACACCATATATTTT
clone_size: -; v_call: TRBV19; j_call: TRBJ2-1; d_call: -; cdr3_aa: CASNPRGSYNEQFF; cdr3_nt: TGTGCCAGTAACCCCAGGGGCTCCTACAATGAGCAGTTCTTC
clone_size: few; v_call: TRBV6-1; j_call: TRBJ1-3; d_call: TRBD1; cdr3_aa: CASSERQGGNTIYF; cdr3_nt: TGTGCCAGCAGTGAACGACAGGGAGGAAACACCATATATTTT
clone_size: -; v_call: TRBV6-5; j_call: TRBJ2-1; d_call: -; cdr3_aa: CASSYSTNHPYNEQFF; cdr3_nt: TGTGCCAGCAGTTACTCGACTAACCATCCCTACAATGAGCAGTTCTTC
clone_size: -; v_call: TRBV3-1/TRBV3-2; j_call: TRBJ2-7; d_call: -; cdr3_aa: CASSQGWGLNSYEQYF; cdr3_nt: TGTGCCAGCAGCCAGGGTTGGGGCCTAAACTCATACGAGCAGTACTTC
clone_size: -; v_call: TRBV7-9; j_call: TRBJ1-1; d_call: -; cdr3_aa: CASSLGDRTEAFF; cdr3_nt: TGTGCCAGCAGCTTAGGAGACAGGACAGAAGCTTTCTTT
clone_size: -; v_call: TRBV24-1; j_call: TRBJ2-7; d_call: -; cdr3_aa: CATSDGYGEQYF; cdr3_nt: TGTGCCACCAGTGATGGGTACGGGGAGCAGTACTTC
clone_size: once; v_call: TRBV30; j_call: TRBJ1-6; d_call: TRBD1; cdr3_aa: CAWSGGTDSPLHF; cdr3_nt: TGTGCCTGGAGTGGTGGGACAGACTCACCCCTCCACTTT
clone_size: -; v_call: TRBV5-1; j_call: TRBJ2-5; d_call: -; cdr3_aa: CASSPGGQGRGETQYF; cdr3_nt: TGCGCCAGCAGCCCCGGCGGTCAGGGGCGAGGAGAGACCCAGTACTTC
clone_size: -; v_call: TRBV4-3; j_call: TRBJ2-2; d_call: TRBD2; cdr3_aa: CASSQEPGLYTGELFF; cdr3_nt: TGCGCCAGCAGCCAAGAACCGGGACTATACACCGGGGAGCTGTTTTTT
clone_size: -; v_call: TRBV9; j_call: TRBJ2-5; d_call: TRBD2; cdr3_aa: CASSVGLAVGETQYF; cdr3_nt: TGTGCCAGCAGCGTAGGACTAGCGGTTGGCGAGACCCAGTACTTC
clone_size: -; v_call: TRBV5-1; j_call: TRBJ1-3; d_call: -; cdr3_aa: CASSATVREAGNTIYF; cdr3_nt: TGCGCCAGCAGCGCCACCGTCAGGGAGGCTGGAAACACCATATATTTT
clone_size: -; v_call: TRBV19; j_call: TRBJ1-4; d_call: -; cdr3_aa: CASSIGRTGKKLFF; cdr3_nt: TGTGCCAGTAGTATAGGGAGGACTGGTAAAAAACTGTTTTTT
clone_size: -; v_call: TRBV5-4; j_call: TRBJ2-3; d_call: TRBD2; cdr3_aa: CASRDQRGSTDTQYF; cdr3_nt: TGTGCCAGCAGGGACCAGCGGGGGAGCACAGATACGCAGTATTTT
clone_size: -; v_call: TRBV27; j_call: TRBJ2-2; d_call: TRBD2; cdr3_aa: CASSLLIAGGANTGELFF; cdr3_nt: TGTGCCAGCAGTTTATTGATAGCGGGGGGGGCGAACACCGGGGAGCTGTTTTTT
clone_size: -; v_call: TRBV7-3; j_call: TRBJ1-1; d_call: -; cdr3_aa: CASSLAGTMNTEAFF; cdr3_nt: TGTGCCAGCAGCTTAGCAGGGACCATGAACACTGAAGCTTTCTTT
clone_size: -; v_call: TRBV7-2; j_call: TRBJ1-1; d_call: -; cdr3_aa: CASSLGAGPPEAFF; cdr3_nt: TGTGCCAGCAGCTTAGGCGCGGGGCCTCCTGAAGCTTTCTTT
clone_size: -; v_call: TRBV5-4; j_call: TRBJ1-1; d_call: -; cdr3_aa: CASSKEPNTEAFF; cdr3_nt: TGTGCCAGCAGTAAGGAGCCGAACACTGAAGCTTTCTTT
clone_size: -; v_call: TRBV12-3/TRBV12-4; j_call: TRBJ1-1; d_call: -; cdr3_aa: CASARWRAEAFF; cdr3_nt: TGTGCCAGCGCCCGTTGGAGGGCTGAAGCTTTCTTT
clone_size: -; v_call: TRBV7-9; j_call: TRBJ1-6; d_call: -; cdr3_aa: CASSLESSPLHF; cdr3_nt: TGTGCCAGCAGCTTAGAATCCTCACCCCTCCACTTT
clone_size: once; v_call: TRBV6-5; j_call: TRBJ2-5; d_call: -; cdr3_aa: CASSYSRREETQYF; cdr3_nt: TGTGCCAGCAGTTACTCGCGCAGGGAAGAGACCCAGTACTTC
clone_size: -; v_call: TRBV7-9; j_call: TRBJ1-1; d_call: -; cdr3_aa: CASSATGNQHTEAFF; cdr3_nt: TGTGCCAGCAGCGCAACGGGTAACCAACACACTGAAGCTTTCTTT
clone_size: -; v_call: TRBV27; j_call: TRBJ2-7; d_call: TRBD2; cdr3_aa: CASSLSGLAGNEQYF; cdr3_nt: TGTGCCAGCAGTTTATCGGGACTAGCTGGAAACGAGCAGTACTTC
clone_size: -; v_call: TRBV29-1; j_call: TRBJ2-7; d_call: -; cdr3_aa: CSVDVGRSYEQYF; cdr3_nt: TGCAGCGTTGATGTGGGCAGGTCCTACGAGCAGTACTTC
clone_size: -; v_call: TRBV5-1; j_call: TRBJ1-2; d_call: -; cdr3_aa: CASSLAAHYGYTF; cdr3_nt: TGCGCCAGCAGCTTGGCTGCGCACTATGGCTACACCTTC
clone_size: -; v_call: TRBV2; j_call: TRBJ1-1; d_call: TRBD1; cdr3_aa: CASRPDRDTEAFF; cdr3_nt: TGTGCCAGCAGGCCCGACAGGGACACTGAAGCTTTCTTT
clone_size: -; v_call: TRBV4-3; j_call: TRBJ2-3; d_call: TRBD1; cdr3_aa: CASSQDRGGLADTQYF; cdr3_nt: TGCGCCAGCAGCCAAGATAGAGGGGGCCTCGCGGATACGCAGTATTTT
clone_size: once; v_call: TRBV3-1/TRBV3-2; j_call: TRBJ2-3; d_call: -; cdr3_aa: CASSQVRGSPTDTQYF; cdr3_nt: TGTGCCAGCAGCCAAGTGAGGGGCTCACCCACAGATACGCAGTATTTT
clone_size: -; v_call: TRBV6-5; j_call: TRBJ2-7; d_call: TRBD2; cdr3_aa: CASRARSGGTNEQYF; cdr3_nt: TGTGCCAGCAGAGCCCGTAGCGGGGGAACGAACGAGCAGTACTTC